This T cell receptor (beta chain) was retrieved from a study of siplizumab effects on memory and regulatory T cells. Per-sample assaying covered 95,000 to 100,000 TCR templates. Measured with immunoSEQ multiplex PCR; TCRdb has only the in-frame clones, and not every one. Counted here are roughly 92,000 clones, over 90% occurring once; the ten biggest clones make up around 1.5%. About this clone itself: The antigen remains unidentified.

V gave up 4 bases and J gave up 5 bases, with 18 bases separating them. Germline V gene sequence: CDR1 LNHDA, CDR2 SQIVND (reference sequence). The CDR3 runs 16 residues. Study outcomes and limitations: Naive or memory phenotype assignment was not possible for roughly 75-96% of proliferating CD4+ or CD8+ clones. Suppressive function of proliferating Tregs from siplizumab cultures was not confirmed.

V and J are TRBV19 and TRBJ2-1, with D perhaps matching TRBD2 (5 bases). Material for sequencing was non-Treg CD4+ T cells sorted from blood. The TCR sequence derives from a human donor in good health. The CDR3 reads CASSTRTAAMNNEQFF. In DNA, the CDR3 is TGTGCCAGTAGTACCCGGACTGCAGCGATGAACAATGAGCAGTTCTTC.